The 20 T cell receptor beta chains presented below share a single source sample, sequenced in a study of response to subunit inactivated influenza vaccine. TCRdb reanalysed the RT-PCR reads using MiXCR and keeps one entry per CDR3 protein. The sample lists under 500,000 distinct CDR3 sequences; about 10% were seen once. The sample here was PBMCs from blood, taken about 40 days after vaccination. The receptors originated from a man aged 50 to 60 who received an inactivated influenza vaccine.

The gene calls are TRBV12-3 or TRBV12-4 and TRBJ2-3; TRBD2 agrees at 10 bases. V shed 7 bases and J 5 bases; nucleotides not matched to a gene: 9. There are 15 residues in the CDR3. CDR3 residues: CASTFSGGKRDTQYF. The CDR3 bases are TGTGCCAGCACTTTTAGCGGGGGGAAGCGAGATACGCAGTATTTT.

This clonotype was seen at least ten times. CDR3 nucleotide sequence: TGTGCCAGCAGACCATCGGGACAGCCACTCAATGAGCAGTTCTTC. This codes for CASRPSGQPLNEQFF. This chain links TRBV12-3 or TRBV12-4 with TRBJ2-1, with 7 bases fitting TRBD1. The CDR3 spans 15 residues. J lost 6 bases, V lost 6 bases, and 11 bases had no gene match.

This clonotype has ten or more counts. This chain connects TRBV20-1 to TRBJ2-7; D is possibly TRBD1 or TRBD2 (5 bases each). The CDR3 is 16 amino acids. CDR1 is DFQATT, CDR2 SNEGSKA, per germline (reference sequence). Trimming removed 0 bases from V and 7 bases from J, with 22 bases in between. The CDR3: CSARDLLRQGAREQYF. CDR3 nucleotide sequence: TGCAGTGCTAGAGATCTCTTGAGGCAGGGAGCGAGGGAGCAGTACTTC.

V usage is TRBV4-2 and J usage is TRBJ2-7; a possible D gene is TRBD2 (6 bases). V lost 2 bases and J 2 bases, leaving 13 bases between the germline ends. The V gene's germline CDR1 is LGHNA and CDR2 YNFKEQ. The CDR3 totals 15 residues. In DNA, the CDR3 is TGTGCCAGCAGCCAAAGAGTGGAGGGACCCTACGAGCAGTACTTC. Residues: CASSQRVEGPYEQYF.

This clonotype was seen a handful of times. The CDR3 region is CASSLDSGAMTEAFF. Here the CDR3 DNA reads TGTGCCAGCAGCTTAGATTCGGGGGCGATGACTGAAGCTTTCTTT. This chain joins TRBV7-2 and TRBJ1-1, with D possibly matching TRBD1 (6 bases). Germline values: CDR1 SGHTA, CDR2 FQGNSA. The length of the CDR3 is 15 residues. V was cut by 1 base and J by 5 bases, with 14 bases left in between. Variable domain in full (rest from reference TRBV7-2 and TRBJ1-1): GAGVSQSPSNKVTEKGKDVELRCDPISGHTALYWYRQSLGQGLEFLIYFQGNSAPDKSGLPSDRFSAERTGGSVSTLTIQRTQQEDSAVYLCASSLDSGAMTEAFFGQGTRLTVV.

This chain links TRBV7-9 with TRBJ2-2; the D gene is possibly TRBD2 (5 bases). Trimming took 9 bases from V and 4 from J, leaving 15 bases between them. The CDR3 runs to 14 residues. CDR1 and CDR2 (germline): SEHNR, FQNEAQ (reference sequence). The CDR3 region is CASDPGVGTGELFF. CDR3 nucleotides: TGTGCCAGTGACCCCGGGGTGGGCACCGGGGAGCTGTTTTTT. The full variable domain, completed using reference TRBV7-9 and TRBJ2-2, is DTGVSQNPRHKITKRGQNVTFRCDPISEHNRLYWYRQTLGQGPEFLTYFQNEAQLEKSRLLSDRFSAERPKGSFSTLEIQRTEQGDSAMYLCASDPGVGTGELFFGEGSRLTVL.

This clonotype was counted ten times or more. The rearrangement uses TRBV20-1 and TRBJ1-1, with 8 bases identical to TRBD1. This CDR3 is 16 amino acids long. The V gene's germline CDR1 is DFQATT and CDR2 SNEGSKA (reference sequence). Trimming cost V 1 base and J 4 bases; bases outside gene matches: 11. Here the CDR3 reads CSARGPRQGAGTEAFF. The CDR3, as DNA: TGCAGTGCTAGAGGACCTAGGCAGGGGGCGGGCACTGAAGCTTTCTTT.

The chain links TRBV5-1 to TRBJ2-7, with 10 positions matching TRBD1. The CDR3 runs 16 residues. V dropped 0 bases and J dropped 2; count of bases not matched to a gene: 5. Germline-derived CDR1 and CDR2 are SGHRS and YFSETQ. CDR3 DNA: TGCGCCAGCAGCTTGGGACAGGGGGCTCCAACCTACGAGCAGTACTTC. As protein: CASSLGQGAPTYEQYF.

This clonotype was counted ten times or more. The rearrangement links TRBV4-1 to TRBJ2-7; no firm D call. The length of the CDR3 is 17 residues. V lost 1 base and J 0 bases, leaving 16 bases between the germline ends. Looked up from germline, CDR1 is MGHRA and CDR2 is YSYEKL. CDR3 amino acids: CASSQAGMRQLSYEQYF. CDR3 bases: TGCGCCAGCAGCCAAGCGGGCATGCGTCAACTCTCCTACGAGCAGTACTTC.

This clonotype was counted a few times. The CDR3 loop is CASSSGLAGLQETQYF. The CDR3 bases are TGCGCCAGCAGCTCGGGACTAGCGGGTTTGCAAGAGACCCAGTACTTC. J is TRBJ2-5 and V is TRBV5-1, with 12 bases matching TRBD2. The CDR3 spans 16 residues. The germline gives CDR1 SGHRS, CDR2 YFSETQ. The trim removed 3 bases at V and 2 bases at J, leaving 5 bases unmatched.

In this sample, this clonotype turned up a few times. This CDR3 reads CATSFGGNEQFF. Written as DNA, the CDR3 is TGTGCCACCAGTTTCGGGGGCAATGAGCAGTTCTTC. The rearrangement joins TRBV24-1 to TRBJ2-1; D possibly corresponds to TRBD2 (6 bases). The germline V gene has CDR1 KGHDR and CDR2 SFDVKD. CDR3 length: 12 amino acids. V was clipped by 6 bases and J by 6 bases, with 8 bases between them.

The chain uses TRBV7-3 and TRBJ2-1, with 14 bases matching TRBD2. V was clipped by 5 bases and J by 8 bases; unmatched bases: 8. Per the germline V gene, CDR1 is SGHTA and CDR2 is FQGTGA. The CDR3 extends over 16 amino acids. Here the CDR3 DNA reads TGTGCCAGCAGCCCCCGACTAGCGGGAGGGCCTCATGAGCAGTTCTTC. It yields the protein CASSPRLAGGPHEQFF. The full variable domain, rest sourced from reference TRBV7-3 and TRBJ2-1, is GAGVSQTPSNKVTEKGKYVELRCDPISGHTALYWYRQSLGQGPEFLIYFQGTGAADDSGLPNDRFFAVRPEGSVSTLKIQRTERGDSAVYLCASSPRLAGGPHEQFFGPGTRLTVL.

V gene TRBV6-1 combines with J gene TRBJ2-5; 13 bases are shared with TRBD2. Germline CDR1 and CDR2: MNHNS and SASEGT. V was pared by 1 base and J by 9 bases, with 5 bases of the junction left unmatched. This CDR3 is built from 15 residues. The CDR3 nucleotides are TGTGCCAGCAGTGAAGGAACTAGCGGGAGGGAGTCCCAGTACTTC. It is translated as CASSEGTSGRESQYF.

This clonotype was observed at least ten times. V is TRBV20-1 and J is TRBJ2-3, with 7 bases matching TRBD2. V dropped 5 bases and J dropped 3; count of bases not matched to a gene: 5. The CDR3 loop spans 13 amino acids. Germline CDR1 DFQATT, CDR2 SNEGSKA (reference sequence). The CDR3 loop is CSAAIGGTDTQYF. The CDR3 nucleotides read TGCAGTGCTGCTATCGGGGGGACAGATACGCAGTATTTT.

The CDR3 is CSVGPALNTEAFF. The CDR3, as DNA: TGCAGCGTTGGTCCTGCATTGAACACTGAAGCTTTCTTT. This rearrangement joins TRBV29-1 to TRBJ1-1; D is unclear. V lost 4 bases and J 0 bases, leaving 9 bases between the germline ends. Germline loops: CDR1 SQVTM, CDR2 ANQGSEA. The CDR3 has 13 residues. Full variable domain (remainder filled in from reference TRBV29-1 and TRBJ1-1): SAVISQKPSRDICQRGTSLTIQCQVDSQVTMMFWYRQQPGQSLTLIATANQGSEATYESGFVIDKFPISRPNLTFSTLTVSNMSPEDSSIYLCSVGPALNTEAFFGQGTRLTVV.

This clonotype was observed a handful of times. This rearrangement joins TRBV5-6 to TRBJ2-7; D is perhaps TRBD1 (6 bases). Germline V lookup: CDR1 SGHDT, CDR2 YYEEEE. This CDR3 has 14 amino acids. V lost 1 base to trimming and J lost 3 bases, with 11 bases between them. For the CDR3, the DNA is TGTGCCAGCAGCTTGTTGTACAGGGACTACGAGCAGTACTTC. This gives the protein CASSLLYRDYEQYF. The full variable domain, with the rest looked up from reference TRBV5-6 and TRBJ2-7, is DAGVTQSPTHLIKTRGQQVTLRCSPKSGHDTVSWYQQALGQGPQFIFQYYEEEERQRGNFPDRFSGHQFPNYSSELNVNALLLGDSALYLCASSLLYRDYEQYFGPGTRLTVT.

This clonotype has a handful of counts. The V gene is TRBV6-1, the J gene TRBJ1-2; 9 bases align to TRBD1. The germline CDR1 and CDR2 sequences are MNHNS and SASEGT. The CDR3 is 16 residues long. The J segment lost 0 bases and the V segment lost 8 bases, leaving 10 bases of the junction unmatched. For the CDR3, the DNA is TGTGCCAGCTCCCGGGACAGGGTGGCCTCTAACTATGGCTACACCTTC. Translating gives CASSRDRVASNYGYTF.

This clonotype was observed a handful of times. The chain combines TRBV29-1 with TRBJ1-4, with D perhaps TRBD1 (5 bases). Germline CDR1 reads SQVTM; CDR2 reads ANQGSEA. This CDR3 has 12 amino acids. Trimming took 6 bases from V and 7 from J, leaving 12 bases between them. The CDR3 spells CSVGTPAEKLFF. CDR3 in DNA: TGCAGCGTCGGGACGCCAGCTGAAAAACTGTTTTTT.

This clonotype was detected a few times. This CDR3 reads CASSWVSAGELFF. The CDR3 DNA reads as TGTGCCAGCAGTTGGGTGAGCGCCGGGGAGCTGTTTTTT. The gene calls are TRBV12-3 or TRBV12-4 and TRBJ2-2; unclear D gene. Trimming removed 4 bases at V and 6 bases at J, with 9 bases between. The CDR3 totals 13 residues.

This clonotype was recorded a few times. The J gene is TRBJ2-1, the V gene TRBV11-2, with D perhaps assigned TRBD1 or TRBD2 (5 bases each). The CDR3 is 15 residues long. Germline V gene data show CDR1 as SGHAT and CDR2 as FQNNGV. Between the trimmed V and J ends, which lost 6 bases and 5 bases, there was a span of 17 bases. The chain's CDR3 is CASRGLWGTNNEQFF. Here the CDR3 DNA reads TGTGCCAGCAGAGGCCTGTGGGGGACCAACAATGAGCAGTTCTTC.